These T cell receptor beta chains were read from a single sample in a study of Graves' ophthalmopathy and Graves' hyperthyroidism. MiXCR was run by TCRdb on the multiplex PCR reads, yielding one entry per CDR3 protein. The sample consists of fewer than 650,000 distinct CDR3 sequences, about 24% of them appearing once. Input material: peripheral blood. These receptors all stem from a woman aged 18-29 years with stable Graves' hyperthyroidism. Some clones in this sample may be carry-over from other donors' samples. Each CDR3 is given with its conserved first and last residue. D genes are given only for firm matches. A row's size may be missing; if present it is once, few, many or a size class.

TRBJ1-1 many - TRBV6-5 TGTGCCAGCAGCTACAGACTACAGGGATTGGTTGAAGCTTTCTTT CASSYRLQGLVEAFF
TRBJ2-7 many TRBD2 TRBV28 TGTGCCAGCAGTTTTCTAGCGGGAGATGAGCAGTACTTC CASSFLAGDEQYF
TRBJ1-1 once - TRBV29-1 TGTAGCGTTGCTTGGCCGAACACTGAAGCTTTCTTT CSVAWPNTEAFF
TRBJ1-5 many TRBD1 TRBV30 TGTGCCTGGAGTGTCTTGACAGGGGGTCAGCCCCAGCATTTT CAWSVLTGGQPQHF
TRBJ2-7 - - TRBV6-1 TGTGCCAGCAGTACCGTGGGGGGGCCAGTGGCGAAGCAGTACTTC CASSTVGGPVAKQYF
TRBJ1-2 once - TRBV9 TGTGCCAGCAGCGTTGAGCCGTGGAAGGGAGGTGGCTACACCTTC CASSVEPWKGGGYTF
TRBJ1-1 many TRBD1 TRBV5-1 TGCGCCAGCAAGGAGGGGGCGAACACTGAAGCTTTCTTT CASKEGANTEAFF
TRBJ2-5 many TRBD1 TRBV15 TGTGCCACCAGCAGAGGGGGGACAGTGAAAGAGACCCAGTACTTC CATSRGGTVKETQYF
TRBJ2-7 many - TRBV28 TGTGCCAGCACGACTAGACCGAGCTACGAGCAGTACTTC CASTTRPSYEQYF
TRBJ2-7 few TRBD2 TRBV4-2 TGTGCCAGCAGCCAAGATCGAGGACTAGCTAGGTTC CASSQDRGLARF
TRBJ2-2 many - TRBV5-1 TGCGCCAGCAGCTTGGGGATCAACACCGGGGAGCTGTTTTTT CASSLGINTGELFF
TRBJ2-2 - TRBD2 TRBV6-1 TGTGCCGCAACGGGACTAGCGGGAGACACCGGGGAGCTGTTTTTT CAATGLAGDTGELFF
TRBJ2-7 few - TRBV3-1 TGTGCCAGCAGCCCGAAAGCCGGGGAGCAGTACTTC CASSPKAGEQYF
TRBJ2-2 many - TRBV28 TGTGCCAGCAGCCCAGGCCCCAGGGAGCTGTTTTTT CASSPGPRELFF
TRBJ1-1 - - TRBV6-5 TGTGCCAGCAGTTATAAGGGGACCACTGAAGCTTTCTTT CASSYKGTTEAFF
TRBJ2-7 - - TRBV12-3/TRBV12-4 TGTGCCAGCAGTGCTACAGGGAGCTCCTACGAGCAGTACTTC CASSATGSSYEQYF
TRBJ2-7 - - TRBV12-3/TRBV12-4 TGTGCCAGCAGCCGGGCCCTGATCGGGGAGCAGTACTTC CASSRALIGEQYF
TRBJ1-1 many TRBD1 TRBV12-3/TRBV12-4 TGTGCCAGCAGTTTATCCGACAGGGGGTACACTGAAGCTTTCTTT CASSLSDRGYTEAFF
TRBJ1-5 many TRBD1 TRBV4-1 TGCGCCAGCAGCCAAGTCTACAGGGGTCAGGGCAATCAGCCCCAGCATTTT CASSQVYRGQGNQPQHF
TRBJ2-7 many - TRBV6-2/TRBV6-3 TGTGCCAGCAGTTACCAGATTGAGAGCTCCTACGAGCAGTACTTC CASSYQIESSYEQYF
TRBJ2-7 many - TRBV24-1 TGTGCCACCGCAGGGGCCTCCTACGAGCAGTACTTC CATAGASYEQYF
TRBJ2-5 - - TRBV28 TGTGCCAGCAGTTTTGGGTCGGGTAACCAAGAGACCCAGTACTTC CASSFGSGNQETQYF
TRBJ2-7 many - TRBV2 TGTGCCAGCAGTATGAGGACGGGCACCTACGAGCAGTACTTC CASSMRTGTYEQYF
TRBJ1-2 - - TRBV20-1 TGCACTAAAGGAGGGGGCTATGGCTACACCTTC CTKGGGYGYTF
TRBJ2-2 - - TRBV5-5 TGTGCCAGCAGTTACGCCTTTGGGGGCAGGGAGCTGTTTTTT CASSYAFGGRELFF
TRBJ2-7 many TRBD2 TRBV11-2 TGTGCCAGCAGCTCTCCCTGGGCGGGGGGCCCCCGCGAGCAGTACTTC CASSSPWAGGPREQYF
TRBJ2-7 many - TRBV20-1 TGCAGTGCTAGAGATACTGGCGGAGGTAGCTCCTACGAGCAGTACTTC CSARDTGGGSSYEQYF
TRBJ1-5 many - TRBV27 TGTGCCAGCAGTTTCCAGGGTGGGTATCAGCCCCAGCATTTT CASSFQGGYQPQHF
TRBJ2-7 many TRBD1 TRBV6-1 TGTGCCAGCAATCCTGACAGGGAGAGCTACGAGCAGTACTTC CASNPDRESYEQYF
TRBJ2-5 many TRBD2 TRBV27 TGTGCCAGCAGTTTCCCAGCGGGGAACGTCCAAGAGACCCAGTACTTC CASSFPAGNVQETQYF
TRBJ2-7 many TRBD1 TRBV2 TGTGCCAGCAGGGGATACAGGGGTTCCTACGAGCAGTACTTC CASRGYRGSYEQYF
TRBJ2-7 - - TRBV10-3 TGTGCCATCAGGAGGACAGTTAACTACGAGCAGTACTTC CAIRRTVNYEQYF
TRBJ1-5 - TRBD1 TRBV12-3/TRBV12-4 TGTGCCAGCAGTTTAGGGGTCCTGAGGGGGCGTAACAATCAGCCCCAGCATTTT CASSLGVLRGRNNQPQHF
TRBJ1-1 - - TRBV7-7 TGTGCTAGCAGCTTAAGCCTGGTGAACACTGAAGCTTTCTTT CASSLSLVNTEAFF
TRBJ1-6 - TRBD1 TRBV27 TGTGCCAGCAGTCGGGAAGGGTTGTTCGTCCAGGGGGCTAATAATTCACCCCTCCACTTT CASSREGLFVQGANNSPLHF
TRBJ1-2 - - TRBV3-1 TGTGCCAGCAGCCAAGATAATAGGGGAAGCTATGGCTACACCTTC CASSQDNRGSYGYTF
TRBJ2-2 - - TRBV7-2 TGTGCCAGCAGCCCCCCTGTCGGGAACACCGGGGAGCTGTTTTTT CASSPPVGNTGELFF
TRBJ2-7 many - TRBV13 TGTGCCAGCAGCTTGGGGTCGGGCATCCTAAGCTACGAGCAGTACTTC CASSLGSGILSYEQYF
TRBJ1-2 - TRBD1 TRBV19 TGTGCCAGTAGTATCTCCCGACAGGGCAACTATGGCTACACCTTC CASSISRQGNYGYTF
TRBJ2-7 many - TRBV5-1 TGCGCCAGCAGCTTGGCCTTTGGGTCTGGCGGGAACTCCTACGAGCAGTACTTC CASSLAFGSGGNSYEQYF
TRBJ1-5 many - TRBV28 TGTGCCAGCAGTTTACGGCCCTCGGCGGGCAATCAGCCCCAGCATTTT CASSLRPSAGNQPQHF
TRBJ1-3 - TRBD1 TRBV11-2 TGTGCCAGCAGCTTAGAGGGGACAGGGCTAGGAAGAAACACCATATATTTT CASSLEGTGLGRNTIYF
TRBJ1-2 - TRBD1 TRBV12-3/TRBV12-4 TGTGCCAGCAGTTCCGGGACAGGGGTGGATGGCTACACCTTC CASSSGTGVDGYTF
TRBJ2-2 - - TRBV7-6 TGTGCCAGCAGCCGGGCGAATAGCCCTACCCGACGGCTGTTTTTT CASSRANSPTRRLFF
TRBJ2-7 - TRBD2 TRBV3-1 TGTGCCAGCAGCCAAGTAGCGGGAGTATACGAGCAGTACTTC CASSQVAGVYEQYF
TRBJ1-1 many TRBD1 TRBV19 TGTGCCAGTAGTATAGGGGCAGGGGGCCGCACTGAAGCTTTCTTT CASSIGAGGRTEAFF
TRBJ1-5 few TRBD1 TRBV18 TGTGCCAGCTCCCGCGGGGGGACAGGAATGCAGCCCCAGCATTTT CASSRGGTGMQPQHF
TRBJ2-5 many - TRBV20-1 TGCAGTGCTAGAGAGGGGGCCCTAGAGACCCAGTACTTC CSAREGALETQYF
TRBJ1-6 many - TRBV12-3/TRBV12-4 TGTGCCAGCAGTTTGGACCGAGAGAATTCACCCCTCCACTTT CASSLDRENSPLHF
TRBJ2-7 many - TRBV10-2 TGCGCCAGCAGTGAATCCCGGGCCACCCCCTCCTACGAGCAGTACTTC CASSESRATPSYEQYF
TRBJ2-7 many - TRBV4-3 TGCGCCAGCAGCCAAGATTTCTCGAGCTACGAGCAGTACTTC CASSQDFSSYEQYF
TRBJ1-1 few - TRBV20-1 TGCAGTGCTAGAGATCCCACAGGGAAAGGGAACACTGAAGCTTTCTTT CSARDPTGKGNTEAFF